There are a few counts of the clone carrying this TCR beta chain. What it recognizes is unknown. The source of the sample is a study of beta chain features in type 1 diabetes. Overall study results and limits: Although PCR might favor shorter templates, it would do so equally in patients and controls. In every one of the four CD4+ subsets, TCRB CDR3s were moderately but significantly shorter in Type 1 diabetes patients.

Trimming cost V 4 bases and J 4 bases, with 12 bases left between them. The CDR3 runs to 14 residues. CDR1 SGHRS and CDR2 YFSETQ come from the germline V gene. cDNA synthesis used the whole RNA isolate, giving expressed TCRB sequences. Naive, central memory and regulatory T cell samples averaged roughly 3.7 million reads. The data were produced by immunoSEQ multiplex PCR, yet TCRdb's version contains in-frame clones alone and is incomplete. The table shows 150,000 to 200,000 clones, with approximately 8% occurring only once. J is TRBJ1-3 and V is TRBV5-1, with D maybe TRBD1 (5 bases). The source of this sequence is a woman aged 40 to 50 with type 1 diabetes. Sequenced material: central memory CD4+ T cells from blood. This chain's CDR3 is CASSPDIGGNTIYF. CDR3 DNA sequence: TGCGCCAGCAGCCCGGACATCGGAGGAAACACCATATATTTT.